These T cell receptor beta chains were read from a single sample in a study of CD8+ T cells in alopecia areata. The method was immunoSEQ multiplex PCR; TCRdb's version includes in-frame clones alone and lacks a portion of them. Among under 150,000 clones listed, about two thirds were seen once. The sample taken for sequencing was CD8+ T cells sorted from blood. Every receptor here comes from a human donor in good health. Each CDR3 is given with its conserved first and last residue. A D gene is named only where the DNA matches it firmly. Size values are once, few and many counts, or a class for expanded clones, and some rows have none.

v_call	clone_size	j_call	d_call	cdr3_aa	cdr3_nt
TRBV5-1	.	TRBJ2-7	.	CASSLGRTYEQYF	TGCGCCAGCAGCTTGGGAAGGACCTACGAGCAGTACTTC
TRBV9	.	TRBJ2-7	.	CASSHLVQYF	TGTGCCAGCAGCCACTTAGTGCAGTACTTC
TRBV2	.	TRBJ2-7	TRBD1	CASDGQGAGEQYF	TGTGCCAGCGATGGGCAGGGGGCTGGCGAGCAGTACTTC
TRBV2	.	TRBJ2-7	TRBD1	CASSPTTGYRGEQYF	TGTGCCAGCAGCCCTACTACAGGGTACAGGGGGGAGCAGTACTTC
TRBV14	few	TRBJ2-2	.	CASSFGGELFF	TGTGCCAGCAGCTTTGGAGGGGAGCTGTTTTTT
TRBV27	.	TRBJ2-5	.	CASSLGRETQYF	TGTGCCAGCAGTTTAGGACGGGAGACCCAGTACTTC
TRBV29-1	few	TRBJ2-1	.	CSVDRRKNEQFF	TGCAGCGTTGATAGACGAAAAAATGAGCAGTTCTTC
TRBV7-8	.	TRBJ2-6	TRBD1	CASSPQGLGGANVLTF	TGTGCCAGCAGCCCACAGGGGCTAGGAGGGGCCAACGTCCTGACTTTC
TRBV9	.	TRBJ2-2	TRBD2	CASSAGGGTSGNMYTGELFF	TGTGCCAGCAGCGCGGGGGGAGGGACTAGCGGGAATATGTACACCGGGGAGCTGTTTTTT
TRBV6-5	.	TRBJ1-5	TRBD1	CASSYSGQGAQPQHF	TGTGCCAGCAGTTACTCCGGGCAGGGGGCTCAGCCCCAGCATTTT
TRBV5-4	.	TRBJ2-7	TRBD2	CASSFYGFLAGGPSEQYF	TGTGCCAGCAGCTTTTACGGTTTCTTGGCGGGAGGGCCGAGCGAGCAGTACTTC
TRBV20-1	.	TRBJ2-5	.	CSAVVSGQYF	TGCAGTGCTGTTGTCTCTGGGCAGTACTTC
TRBV20-1	.	TRBJ2-1	.	CSASNNEQFF	TGCAGTGCTAGTAATAATGAGCAGTTCTTC
TRBV7-3	.	TRBJ2-7	.	CASSFSPAYEQYF	TGTGCCAGCAGCTTTTCCCCGGCCTACGAGCAGTACTTC
TRBV6-5	.	TRBJ2-7	TRBD2	CASSPLAGGSYEQYF	TGTGCCAGCAGTCCCCTAGCGGGAGGCTCCTACGAGCAGTACTTC
TRBV9	.	TRBJ2-1	.	CASSVEEVVF	TGTGCCAGCAGCGTAGAGGAAGTAGTCTTC
TRBV29-1	once	TRBJ2-1	.	CSVESSAALGGFF	TGCAGCGTTGAGTCCAGCGCGGCTCTAGGGGGGTTCTTC
TRBV27	.	TRBJ2-1	TRBD2	CASGLGTSGMDYNEQFF	TGTGCCAGCGGGTTGGGGACTAGCGGGATGGACTACAATGAGCAGTTCTTC
TRBV7-9	.	TRBJ2-5	.	CASRPQGQTQYF	TGTGCCAGCAGGCCCCAGGGACAGACCCAGTACTTC
TRBV2	few	TRBJ1-5	.	CASSEALQTEFNQPQHF	TGTGCCAGCAGTGAAGCGCTTCAGACAGAATTTAATCAGCCCCAGCATTTT
TRBV9	few	TRBJ2-1	TRBD2	CASSVRISGNYNEQFF	TGTGCCAGCAGCGTAAGGATTAGCGGGAACTACAATGAGCAGTTCTTC
TRBV7-9	.	TRBJ1-2	TRBD1	CASRSGTGEGYTF	TGTGCCAGCAGATCCGGGACAGGGGAAGGCTACACCTTC
TRBV29-1	.	TRBJ2-7	TRBD1	CSVEDRGRFSDEQYF	TGCAGCGTTGAGGACAGGGGGCGTTTTTCGGACGAGCAGTACTTC
TRBV4-1	few	TRBJ2-3	.	CASSQEWRFTDTQYF	TGCGCCAGCAGCCAAGAGTGGCGGTTCACAGATACGCAGTATTTT
TRBV29-1	.	TRBJ1-2	.	CSVEGRDSGGGPYGYTF	TGCAGCGTTGAAGGGCGAGACAGCGGGGGCGGTCCCTATGGCTACACCTTC
TRBV7-9	.	TRBJ2-5	.	CASSLIREGQETQYF	TGTGCCAGCAGCCTCATCAGGGAAGGCCAAGAGACCCAGTACTTC
TRBV4-1	.	TRBJ2-1	TRBD2	CASSHPRAGGPLYNEQFF	TGCGCCAGCAGCCATCCGCGAGCGGGAGGGCCTCTGTACAATGAGCAGTTCTTC
TRBV4-2	.	TRBJ2-2	.	CASSQQGFNGELFF	TGTGCCAGCAGCCAACAGGGTTTTAACGGGGAGCTGTTTTTT
TRBV9	.	TRBJ2-7	.	CASSSGDTAYEQYF	TGTGCCAGCAGCTCGGGGGACACAGCCTACGAGCAGTACTTC
TRBV27	.	TRBJ2-1	TRBD2	CASSLWASGDNEQFF	TGTGCCAGCAGTTTATGGGCTAGCGGTGACAATGAGCAGTTCTTC
TRBV27	.	TRBJ2-7	TRBD1	CASSLGTGDEQYF	TGTGCCAGCAGTTTAGGGACAGGGGACGAGCAGTACTTC
TRBV9	few	TRBJ2-2	.	CASSVGDSFTGELFF	TGTGCCAGCAGCGTAGGGGACTCCTTCACCGGGGAGCTGTTTTTT
TRBV29-1	.	TRBJ2-2	.	CSVQGIGTGELFF	TGCAGCGTACAGGGTATCGGCACCGGGGAGCTGTTTTTT
TRBV29-1	few	TRBJ2-5	.	CSALSREETQYF	TGCAGCGCATTGTCGAGGGAAGAGACCCAGTACTTC
TRBV30	.	TRBJ2-1	TRBD2	CAWSVEAGAYNEQFF	TGTGCCTGGAGTGTAGAAGCGGGAGCTTACAATGAGCAGTTCTTC
TRBV27	.	TRBJ2-1	TRBD1	CASSFLDTGTGGHEQFF	TGTGCCAGCAGTTTTCTGGATACCGGGACAGGGGGCCATGAGCAGTTCTTC
TRBV6-5	few	TRBJ2-7	.	CAKTAFSYEQYF	TGTGCCAAAACAGCCTTCTCCTACGAGCAGTACTTC
TRBV2	.	TRBJ2-7	.	CASSGVGTADSEQYF	TGTGCCAGCAGCGGGGTGGGGACTGCCGACTCGGAGCAGTACTTC
TRBV30	.	TRBJ2-2	.	CAWSPPGSGHTGELFF	TGTGCCTGGAGTCCTCCTGGTAGCGGACACACCGGGGAGCTGTTTTTT
TRBV27	.	TRBJ2-6	.	CASSSTGTRGANVLTF	TGTGCCAGCAGTTCCACCGGGACCCGTGGGGCCAACGTCCTGACTTTC
TRBV11-2	.	TRBJ2-7	.	CASSLAGVGYEQYF	TGTGCCAGCAGCTTAGCCGGTGTAGGCTACGAGCAGTACTTC
TRBV27	.	TRBJ1-2	.	CASSLLAGAVGYGYTF	TGTGCCAGCAGTTTATTAGCCGGAGCCGTAGGGTATGGCTACACCTTC
TRBV4-2	once	TRBJ2-7	.	CASSQTDGGSSYEQYF	TGTGCCAGCAGCCAAACGGATGGAGGGAGCTCCTACGAGCAGTACTTC
TRBV29-1	.	TRBJ2-1	.	CSVWTGGDNEQFF	TGCAGCGTTTGGACAGGCGGGGACAATGAGCAGTTCTTC
TRBV2	.	TRBJ2-7	.	CASSDPELYEQYF	TGTGCCAGCAGTGATCCAGAACTATACGAGCAGTACTTC
TRBV4-1	few	TRBJ2-1	.	CASSQGTGREQFF	TGCGCCAGCAGCCAGGGAACAGGGCGCGAGCAGTTCTTC
TRBV29-1	.	TRBJ2-5	TRBD2	CSVEGWREEVETQYF	TGCAGCGTTGAAGGTTGGCGGGAGGAGGTAGAGACCCAGTACTTC
TRBV6-5	.	TRBJ1-1	.	CASSPIPSLNTEAFF	TGTGCCAGCAGCCCAATCCCATCACTGAACACTGAAGCTTTCTTT
TRBV5-6	.	TRBJ2-3	.	CASSLPHGSRDTQYF	TGTGCCAGCAGCTTGCCACACGGAAGCCGAGATACGCAGTATTTT
TRBV4-1	once	TRBJ2-7	.	CASSQASSYEQYF	TGCGCCAGCAGCCAAGCAAGCTCCTACGAGCAGTACTTC
TRBV29-1	.	TRBJ1-2	.	CSVEDRYGYTF	TGCAGCGTTGAGGACCGCTATGGCTACACCTTC
TRBV29-1	.	TRBJ1-2	.	CSVEINTESNYGYTF	TGCAGCGTTGAGATTAACACAGAGTCTAACTATGGCTACACCTTC
TRBV5-1	.	TRBJ2-7	TRBD1	CASSFGTGIYEQYF	TGCGCCAGCAGCTTCGGGACAGGGATCTACGAGCAGTACTTC
TRBV7-9	.	TRBJ1-1	.	CASSLDLGEAFF	TGTGCCAGCAGCTTAGATCTAGGGGAAGCTTTCTTT
TRBV29-1	.	TRBJ2-6	.	CSTGNTTGQSGANVLTF	TGCAGCACGGGCAATACAACAGGCCAATCTGGGGCCAACGTCCTGACTTTC
TRBV4-2	.	TRBJ1-2	.	CASSQVAGRHGYTF	TGTGCCAGCAGCCAAGTCGCAGGGAGGCATGGCTACACCTTC
TRBV14	few	TRBJ1-2	.	CASSLEGLYGYTF	TGTGCCAGCAGCCTGGAGGGCCTATATGGCTACACCTTC
TRBV28	.	TRBJ2-7	TRBD2	CASSLVSGRTSHNYEQYF	TGTGCCAGCAGTTTGGTCAGCGGGAGAACATCTCACAACTACGAGCAGTACTTC
TRBV27	.	TRBJ2-5	.	CATVRAAVQETQYF	TGTGCCACTGTACGGGCAGCGGTACAAGAGACCCAGTACTTC